The 32 T cell receptor beta chains below all came from one sample that was sequenced in a study of cytomegalovirus exposure and HLA in healthy donors. The primer mix had 60 Vbeta and 13 Jbeta primers. The repertoire was sequenced with immunoSEQ multiplex PCR; TCRdb's copy has only in-frame clones and lacks some. The table lists hundreds of thousands of clones, roughly 75% of them singletons. Sample: PBMCs. These TCRs come from a woman aged 25 to 39 in good health and CMV-seronegative.

The V and J genes are TRBV29-1 and TRBJ2-7; D remains ambiguous. V was cut by 7 bases and J by 0 bases, with 10 bases left in between. CDR1 is SQVTM, CDR2 ANQGSEA, per germline. The length of the CDR3 is 12 residues. CDR3 residues: CSAFSSSYEQYF. CDR3 DNA sequence: TGCAGCGCCTTTTCTAGCTCCTACGAGCAGTACTTC.

The rearrangement uses TRBV6-1 and TRBJ2-7; TRBD1 aligns across 10 bases. Germline V gene lookup returns CDR1 MNHNS and CDR2 SASEGT. The CDR3 sequence is 16 residues long. V lost 0 bases to trimming and J lost 5 bases; unmatched junction nucleotides: 7. The CDR3 nucleotides are TGTGCCAGCAGTGAAGCGTTGGGGACAGGGGTCAACGAGCAGTACTTC. Translation: CASSEALGTGVNEQYF.

This clone appeared a single time. The chain employs TRBV9 and TRBJ1-1, with D unresolved. V was cut by 0 bases and J by 11 bases, with 14 bases left in between. Germline V gives CDR1 SGDLS, CDR2 YYNGEE. This CDR3 region has 13 residues. The CDR3 region is CASSVEVRGWAFF. CDR3 nucleotide sequence: TGTGCCAGCAGCGTAGAGGTCCGGGGATGGGCTTTCTTT.

This sequence joins TRBV2 and TRBJ2-7; 12 bases line up with TRBD2. The CDR3 extends over 14 amino acids. CDR1 and CDR2 (germline): SNHLY, FYNNEI. V dropped 5 bases and J dropped 2; count of bases not matched to a gene: 1. The CDR3: CASSPSGRAYEQYF. In DNA, the CDR3 is TGTGCCAGCAGTCCTAGCGGGAGGGCCTACGAGCAGTACTTC.

CDR3 bases: TGTGCCAGCAGCGCTGAGGTGAACTCCTACAATGAGCAGTTCTTC. It specifies CASSAEVNSYNEQFF. The genes are TRBV5-4 and TRBJ2-1; D is uncertain. Trimming left V 4 bases short and J 0 bases short, with 11 bases between. Germline CDR1 SGHNT, CDR2 YYREEE (reference sequence). The CDR3 is 15 residues long.

The V and J genes are TRBV19 and TRBJ1-4; D remains ambiguous. The CDR3 spans 13 residues. From germline, CDR1 is LNHDA and CDR2 SQIVND (reference sequence). Trimming took 3 bases from V and 8 from J, leaving 10 bases between them. For the CDR3, the DNA is TGTGCCAGTAGTATTTCTAGTCGAGAAAAACTGTTTTTT. This codes for CASSISSREKLFF. The full variable domain, completed using reference TRBV19 and TRBJ1-4, is DGGITQSPKYLFRKEGQNVTLSCEQNLNHDAMYWYRQDPGQGLRLIYYSQIVNDFQKGDIAEGYSVSREKKESFPLTVTSAQKNPTAFYLCASSISSREKLFFGSGTQLSVL.

The chain uses TRBV7-9 and TRBJ1-1; no definite D call. CDR3 length equals 13 residues. V was cut by 4 bases and J by 2 bases, with 8 bases left in between. Germline assignment: CDR1 SEHNR and CDR2 FQNEAQ (reference sequence). The CDR3 spells CASSSGLNTEAFF. The CDR3 coding sequence is TGTGCCAGCAGCTCAGGACTAAACACTGAAGCTTTCTTT.

J is TRBJ2-1 and V is TRBV9; 11 bases map to TRBD2. CDR1 and CDR2 from the germline V gene are SGDLS and YYNGEE. This CDR3 comprises 16 residues. J was trimmed by 4 bases and V by 0 bases; bases with no gene match: 3. The CDR3 DNA follows: TGTGCCAGCAGCGTAGTGGGACTAGCGGCGTACAATGAGCAGTTCTTC. Its translation: CASSVVGLAAYNEQFF.

The chain combines TRBV7-9 with TRBJ1-4; D remains unclear. This CDR3 is 17 amino acids long. V dropped 4 bases and J dropped 2 bases, with 17 bases sitting between them. Germline V gene sequence: CDR1 SEHNR, CDR2 FQNEAQ (reference sequence). The CDR3 DNA reads TGTGCCAGCAGCTCCACGGCCCACGCGGGCACTAATGAAAAACTGTTTTTT. Its translation: CASSSTAHAGTNEKLFF.

The rearrangement joins TRBV11-3 to TRBJ1-6; D uncertain. V was shortened by 5 bases and J by 8 bases, with 13 bases between the two germline ends. CDR1 and CDR2 (germline): SGHNT, YENEEA. The CDR3 has 14 amino acids. CDR3 loop: CASSLLFSDSPLHF. Here the CDR3 DNA reads TGTGCCAGCAGCCTACTCTTCTCTGATTCACCCCTCCACTTT.

This sequence joins TRBV4-1 and TRBJ2-7; 8 bases map to TRBD2. V trimming: 0 bases; J trimming: 7 bases; junction bases outside the gene matches: 5. The CDR3 covers 14 residues. Per germline, CDR1 MGHRA and CDR2 YSYEKL. CDR3 amino acids: CASSQDIPGGEQYF. The CDR3 DNA is TGCGCCAGCAGCCAAGACATTCCGGGGGGGGAGCAGTACTTC.

J is TRBJ2-1 and V is TRBV9; tentatively, D is TRBD1 (6 bases). This CDR3 is built from 14 residues. V was cut by 4 bases and J by 7 bases, with 15 bases left in between. Germline-derived CDR1 and CDR2 are SGDLS and YYNGEE. This chain's CDR3 is CASSNRVEFNEQFF. Here the CDR3 DNA reads TGTGCCAGCAGCAACAGGGTTGAATTTAATGAGCAGTTCTTC.

The rearrangement links TRBV25-1 to TRBJ1-1; the match to TRBD1 covers 8 bases. This CDR3 has 13 amino acids. J gave up 6 bases and V 9 bases, and 9 bases lay outside the gene matches. Germline V gene sequence: CDR1 MGHDK, CDR2 SYGVNS. CDR3 residues: CASSGQVGSEAFF. The CDR3 DNA follows: TGTGCCAGTTCGGGACAGGTGGGTTCTGAAGCTTTCTTT.

Comment on this clone: Compared with germline, one end of the junction differs, possibly owing to a read error. V is TRBV9 and J is TRBJ2-7, with D unresolved. CDR3 length: 17 residues. Per germline, CDR1 SGDLS and CDR2 YYNGEE. DNA for the CDR3: TGTGTCAGCAGCGTAGGCCCGAGCAACCCTCGCCTCTACGAGCAGTACTTC. It is translated as CVSSVGPSNPRLYEQYF.

The J gene is TRBJ2-2, the V gene TRBV9, with 8 bases that match TRBD1. The CDR3 sequence is 17 residues long. J lost 5 bases, V lost 0 bases, and 9 bases had no gene match. CDR1 SGDLS and CDR2 YYNGEE come from the germline V gene. The CDR3 region has the DNA TGTGCCAGCAGCGTAGTTGGGCAGGGGGCTCGAACCGGGGAGCTGTTTTTT. Protein: CASSVVGQGARTGELFF.

J is TRBJ1-2 and V is TRBV29-1; TRBD1 agrees at 7 bases. The junction had 8 bases not matched to a gene; V was cut back by 4 bases and J by 6 bases. Germline V gene lookup returns CDR1 SQVTM and CDR2 ANQGSEA. The CDR3 is 13 residues long. The CDR3 sequence is CSVVADRVDGYTF. DNA for the CDR3: TGCAGCGTTGTTGCAGACAGGGTAGATGGCTACACCTTC.

The genes are TRBV5-1 and TRBJ2-3; the D gene is possibly TRBD1 (6 bases). Per the germline V gene, CDR1 is SGHRS and CDR2 is YFSETQ. This CDR3 contains 14 residues. Trimming stripped 5 bases from V and 2 bases from J, with 12 bases between. The CDR3 DNA reads TGCGCCAGCAGGACACAGGGAGACACAGATACGCAGTATTTT. This encodes CASRTQGDTDTQYF.

The gene calls are TRBV2 and TRBJ2-1; 8 nucleotides line up with TRBD2. Losses at the gene ends were 7 bases for V and 7 bases for J; bases not matched to a gene: 15. CDR1 and CDR2 (germline): SNHLY, FYNNEI. The CDR3 consists of 16 residues. The CDR3 sequence: CASKVQGLVFMNEQFF. The CDR3, as DNA: TGTGCCAGCAAGGTGCAGGGACTAGTTTTTATGAATGAGCAGTTCTTC. Combining the CDR3 with reference TRBV2 and TRBJ2-1 gives the whole variable domain EPEVTQTPSHQVTQMGQEVILRCVPISNHLYFYWYRQILGQKVEFLVSFYNNEISEKSEIFDDQFSVERPDGSNFTLKIRSTKLEDSAMYFCASKVQGLVFMNEQFFGPGTRLTVL.

This clone is a singleton in its sample. This chain connects TRBV7-8 to TRBJ2-7, with TRBD1 matching 7 bases. The CDR3 loop spans 14 amino acids. The V gene end was trimmed by 5 bases and the J gene end by 4 bases; junction bases not matched to a gene: 8. CDR1 and CDR2 (germline): SGHVS, FQNEAQ. In DNA form, the CDR3 reads TGTGCCAGCAGCGTCGGGACAGATCCTTACGAGCAGTACTTC. Translation gives CASSVGTDPYEQYF. The variable domain in full, with the rest retrieved from reference TRBV7-8 and TRBJ2-7, is GAGVSQSPRYKVAKRGQDVALRCDPISGHVSLFWYQQALGQGPEFLTYFQNEAQLDKSGLPSDRFFAERPEGSVSTLKIQRTQQEDSAVYLCASSVGTDPYEQYFGPGTRLTVT.

J is TRBJ2-7 and V is TRBV5-6; 7 bases map to TRBD1. The length of the CDR3 is 15 residues. Germline assignment: CDR1 SGHDT and CDR2 YYEEEE. The V gene end was trimmed by 4 bases and the J gene end by 6 bases; junction bases not matched to a gene: 13. Written as DNA, the CDR3 is TGTGCCAGCAGCCCTCGGGACAGCGCCTATCTCGAGCAGTACTTC. Encoded protein: CASSPRDSAYLEQYF.

This clone turned up a few times. V gene TRBV30 combines with J gene TRBJ2-3, with D possibly being TRBD2 (5 bases). Germline lookup yields CDR1 GTSNPN and CDR2 SVGIG (reference sequence). The V and J ends lost 3 bases and 1 base respectively, with 8 bases between them. There are 13 residues in the CDR3. Written as DNA, the CDR3 is TGTGCCTGGAGGGTGGGAGGCACAGATACGCAGTATTTT. This encodes CAWRVGGTDTQYF.

The rearrangement uses TRBV6-1 and TRBJ1-5; D call uncertain. Germline loops: CDR1 MNHNS, CDR2 SASEGT. Deletions cut 8 bases from V and 1 base from J, with 9 bases between. The CDR3 is 13 amino acids. This CDR3 reads CASLRGSNQPQHF. CDR3 coding DNA: TGTGCCAGCCTACGAGGGAGCAATCAGCCCCAGCATTTT.

The chain has TRBV5-1 and TRBJ1-1, with 11 bases fitting TRBD1. The CDR3 length is 14 residues. Trimming removed 5 bases from V and 5 bases from J; junction bases left unmatched: 5. Germline lookup yields CDR1 SGHRS and CDR2 YFSETQ. This chain's CDR3 is CASRLDRGPTEAFF. The CDR3 DNA sequence: TGCGCCAGCAGACTGGACAGGGGGCCAACTGAAGCTTTCTTT.

This chain joins TRBV7-3 and TRBJ2-2; D not certain. Trimming took off 5 bases at V and 2 bases at J, with 15 bases between the two ends. CDR1 is SGHTA and CDR2 is FQGTGA in the germline V gene. This CDR3 region has 16 residues. CDR3 sequence (DNA): TGTGCCAGCAGCGCCGCCCACTATGTTAACACCGGGGAGCTGTTTTTT. Protein sequence: CASSAAHYVNTGELFF.

J is TRBJ1-1 and V is TRBV6-1; TRBD1 matches at 7 bases. Germline assignment: CDR1 MNHNS and CDR2 SASEGT. V was pared by 2 bases and J by 6 bases, with 6 bases of the junction left unmatched. The CDR3 runs 14 residues. The CDR3 is CASSEPTGYAEAFF. The CDR3 DNA reads TGTGCCAGCAGTGAACCGACAGGGTACGCTGAAGCTTTCTTT.

V gene TRBV5-1 combines with J gene TRBJ2-7; possible D gene TRBD1, 6 bases. The CDR3 totals 14 residues. Trimming took off 0 bases at V and 3 bases at J, with 10 bases between the two ends. CDR1 and CDR2 from the germline V gene are SGHRS and YFSETQ. The CDR3 protein is CASSLGRGLYEQYF. DNA for the CDR3: TGCGCCAGCAGCTTGGGCAGGGGCCTCTACGAGCAGTACTTC.

This clone was seen a few times. The rearrangement joins TRBV23-1 to TRBJ1-1; the match to TRBD1 covers 9 bases. TRBV23-1 is treated as an ORF (open reading frame) with a function not yet certain. CDR3 length: 15 amino acids. J lost 1 base, V lost 9 bases, and 9 bases had no gene match. CDR3 loop: CARGTGRDRNTEAFF. CDR3 coding DNA: TGCGCCAGAGGGACAGGGAGGGATAGGAACACTGAAGCTTTCTTT.

Concerning this clone: The junction and the germline gene differ at one end; a read error may be behind it. The chain carries TRBV7-9 and TRBJ2-5; the match to TRBD2 covers 10 bases. CDR1 and CDR2 (germline): SEHNR, FQNEAQ (reference sequence). The CDR3 is 15 amino acids. The CDR3 region is CSSSLLTSGEETQYF. The CDR3 region has the DNA TGTTCCAGCAGCTTACTTACTAGCGGGGAAGAGACCCAGTACTTC.

This chain joins TRBV11-3 and TRBJ1-5; no clear D. The V gene lost 5 bases and the J gene lost 1 base, with 21 bases spanning the gap. Germline V gene data show CDR1 as SGHNT and CDR2 as YENEEA. The CDR3 consists of 18 residues. The CDR3 protein is CASSHSSPGSPSNQPQHF. CDR3 in DNA: TGTGCCAGCAGCCACAGCTCCCCGGGATCCCCCAGCAATCAGCCCCAGCATTTT.

This clone showed up just once. V is TRBV19 and J is TRBJ1-1, with unresolved D. V lost 8 bases and J 3 bases, leaving 13 bases between the germline ends. CDR3 length equals 13 residues. The germline V gene has CDR1 LNHDA and CDR2 SQIVND (reference sequence). The CDR3 protein is CASERGMDTEAFF. CDR3 nucleotide sequence: TGTGCCAGTGAGCGGGGAATGGACACTGAAGCTTTCTTT.

This clone showed up just once. Within the sample, other DNA sequences also encode this same CDR3. The chain joins TRBV5-1 to TRBJ2-3; TRBD2 aligns across 8 bases. The CDR3 runs to 15 residues. J gave up 6 bases and V 2 bases, and 8 bases lay outside the gene matches. Germline assignment: CDR1 SGHRS and CDR2 YFSETQ. The CDR3 loop is CASSLTGTSGDTQYF. The CDR3 nucleotides are TGCGCCAGCAGCTTAACCGGGACTAGTGGGGATACGCAGTATTTT.

The chain couples TRBV15 to TRBJ2-1, with 9 bases lining up with TRBD2. V lost 0 bases to trimming and J lost 7 bases; unmatched junction nucleotides: 10. Germline values: CDR1 LNHNV, CDR2 YYDKDF (reference sequence). This CDR3 contains 17 residues. The CDR3 DNA sequence: TGTGCCACCAGCAGAGATGGAGGGCGGGAGGGCCAGAATGAGCAGTTCTTC. The encoded protein is CATSRDGGREGQNEQFF.